This TCR beta chain was recorded in a study of blood T cell repertoires in COVID-19. At the level of the study: The analysed material was cDNA or gDNA that came from T cells, B-cell-depleted T cells, or PBMCs.

Assay: immunoSEQ multiplex PCR; the TCRdb copy retains only in-frame clones and omits some. The sample lists around 140,000 clones; about nine tenths were seen once. This CDR3 spans 13 amino acids. CDR1 and CDR2 from the germline V gene are MDHEN and SYDVKM. V lost 7 bases to trimming and J lost 14 bases; unmatched junction nucleotides: 15. Specimen: peripheral blood. This clonotype originated in a man in his forties or fifties with acute or convalescent COVID-19. The chain links TRBV28 to TRBJ1-2, with 8 nucleotides matching TRBD1. In DNA, the CDR3 is TGTGCCAGCACCCAGGCCGCGACAGGGGTTTCTACCTTC. Translated: CASTQAATGVSTF.